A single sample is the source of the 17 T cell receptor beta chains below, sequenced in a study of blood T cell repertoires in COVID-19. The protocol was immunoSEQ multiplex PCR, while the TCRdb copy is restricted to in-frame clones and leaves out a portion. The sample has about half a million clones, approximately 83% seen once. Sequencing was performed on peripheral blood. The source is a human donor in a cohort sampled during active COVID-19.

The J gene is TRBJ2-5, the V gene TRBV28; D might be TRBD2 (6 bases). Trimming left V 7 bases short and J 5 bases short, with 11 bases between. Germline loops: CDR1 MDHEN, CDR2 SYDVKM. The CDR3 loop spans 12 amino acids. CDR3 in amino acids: CASNQGRETQYF. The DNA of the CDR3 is TGTGCCAGCAATCAAGGGAGGGAGACCCAGTACTTC.

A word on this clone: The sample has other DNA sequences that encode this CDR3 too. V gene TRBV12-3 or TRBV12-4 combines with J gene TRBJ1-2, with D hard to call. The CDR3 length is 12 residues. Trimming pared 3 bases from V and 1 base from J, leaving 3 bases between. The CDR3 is CASSFGNYGYTF. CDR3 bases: TGTGCCAGCAGTTTCGGTAACTATGGCTACACCTTC.

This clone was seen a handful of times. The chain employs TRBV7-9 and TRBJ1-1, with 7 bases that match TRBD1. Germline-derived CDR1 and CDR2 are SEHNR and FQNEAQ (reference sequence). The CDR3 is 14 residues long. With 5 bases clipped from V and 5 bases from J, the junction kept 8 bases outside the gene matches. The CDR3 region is CASSPGGVGTEAFF. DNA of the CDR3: TGTGCCAGCAGCCCAGGGGGAGTTGGAACTGAAGCTTTCTTT.

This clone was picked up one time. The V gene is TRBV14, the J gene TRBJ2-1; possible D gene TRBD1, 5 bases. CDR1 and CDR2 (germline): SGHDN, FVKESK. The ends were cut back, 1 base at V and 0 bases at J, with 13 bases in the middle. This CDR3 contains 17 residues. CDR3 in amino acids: CASSQGWGYRSYNEQFF. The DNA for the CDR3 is TGTGCCAGCAGCCAAGGGTGGGGCTACCGCTCCTACAATGAGCAGTTCTTC.

Here the CDR3 DNA reads TGTGCCAGCAGCTTAGCAGACAGTATGGATGGCTACACCTTC. Encoded protein: CASSLADSMDGYTF. V gene TRBV7-9 combines with J gene TRBJ1-2; D may be TRBD1 (5 bases). Germline V gene data show CDR1 as SEHNR and CDR2 as FQNEAQ (reference sequence). Between the trimmed V and J ends, which lost 0 bases and 6 bases, there was a span of 11 bases. This CDR3 is 14 amino acids long.

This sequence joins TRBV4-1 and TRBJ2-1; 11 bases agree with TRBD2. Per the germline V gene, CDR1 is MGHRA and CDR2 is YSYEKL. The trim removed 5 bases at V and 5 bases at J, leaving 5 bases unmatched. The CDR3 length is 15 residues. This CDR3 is CASSSGLAAHNEQFF. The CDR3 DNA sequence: TGCGCCAGCAGCTCGGGACTAGCGGCCCACAATGAGCAGTTCTTC.

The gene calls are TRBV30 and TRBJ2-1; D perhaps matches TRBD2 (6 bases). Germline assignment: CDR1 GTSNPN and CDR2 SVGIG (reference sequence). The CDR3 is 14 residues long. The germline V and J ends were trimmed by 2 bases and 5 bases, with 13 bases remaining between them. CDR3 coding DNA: TGTGCCTGGAGTATAATTAGCGGTAACAATGAGCAGTTCTTC. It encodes CAWSIISGNNEQFF.

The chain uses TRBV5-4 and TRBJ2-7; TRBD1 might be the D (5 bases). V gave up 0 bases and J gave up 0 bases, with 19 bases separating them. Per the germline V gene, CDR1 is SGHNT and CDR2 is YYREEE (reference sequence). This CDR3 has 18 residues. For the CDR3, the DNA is TGTGCCAGCAGCTTGGGGGCCCGCACAGGTCCGAGCTCCTACGAGCAGTACTTC. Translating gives CASSLGARTGPSSYEQYF.

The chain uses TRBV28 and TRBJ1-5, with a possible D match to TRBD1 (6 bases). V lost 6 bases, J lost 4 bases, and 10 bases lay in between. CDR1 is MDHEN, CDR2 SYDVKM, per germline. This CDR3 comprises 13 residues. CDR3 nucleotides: TGTGCCAGCAGGTTGCAGGGGAATCAGCCCCAGCATTTT. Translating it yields CASRLQGNQPQHF.

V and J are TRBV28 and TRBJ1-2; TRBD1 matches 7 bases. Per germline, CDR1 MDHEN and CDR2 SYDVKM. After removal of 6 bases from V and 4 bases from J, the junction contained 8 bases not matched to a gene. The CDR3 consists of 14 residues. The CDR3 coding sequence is TGTGCCAGCAGCCTGACAGGGACGGGCTATGGCTACACCTTC. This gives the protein CASSLTGTGYGYTF.

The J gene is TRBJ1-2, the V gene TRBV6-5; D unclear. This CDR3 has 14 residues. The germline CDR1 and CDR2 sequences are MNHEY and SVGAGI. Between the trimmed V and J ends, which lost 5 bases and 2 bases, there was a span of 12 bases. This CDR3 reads CASSPTRNNYGYTF. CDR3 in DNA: TGTGCCAGCAGTCCGACAAGGAACAACTATGGCTACACCTTC.

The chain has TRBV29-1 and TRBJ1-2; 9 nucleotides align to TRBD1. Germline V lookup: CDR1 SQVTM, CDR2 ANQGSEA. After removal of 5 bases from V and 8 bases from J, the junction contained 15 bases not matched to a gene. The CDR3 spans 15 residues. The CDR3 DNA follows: TGCAGCGTTCCACCTTACAGGGGGCTGTCAGAAGGCTACACCTTC. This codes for CSVPPYRGLSEGYTF.

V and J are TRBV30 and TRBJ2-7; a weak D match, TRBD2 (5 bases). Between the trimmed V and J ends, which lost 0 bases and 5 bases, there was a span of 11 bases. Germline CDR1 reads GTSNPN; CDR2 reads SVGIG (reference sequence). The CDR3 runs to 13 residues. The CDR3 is CAWSVVAGNEQYF. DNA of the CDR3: TGTGCCTGGAGTGTAGTAGCCGGGAACGAGCAGTACTTC.

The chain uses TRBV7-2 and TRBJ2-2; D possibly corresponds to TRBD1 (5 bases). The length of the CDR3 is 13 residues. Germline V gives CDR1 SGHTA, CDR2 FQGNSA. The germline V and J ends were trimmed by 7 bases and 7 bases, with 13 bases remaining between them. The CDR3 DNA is TGTGCCAGCACCCCGACAGTGGACGGGGAGCTGTTTTTT. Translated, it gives CASTPTVDGELFF.

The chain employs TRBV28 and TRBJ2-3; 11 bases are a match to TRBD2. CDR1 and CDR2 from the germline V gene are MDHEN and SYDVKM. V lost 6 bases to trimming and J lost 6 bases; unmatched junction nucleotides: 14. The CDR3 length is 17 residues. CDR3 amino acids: CASRELAGVSGIDTQYF. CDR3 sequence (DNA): TGTGCCAGCAGAGAACTAGCGGGAGTATCCGGTATCGATACGCAGTATTTT.

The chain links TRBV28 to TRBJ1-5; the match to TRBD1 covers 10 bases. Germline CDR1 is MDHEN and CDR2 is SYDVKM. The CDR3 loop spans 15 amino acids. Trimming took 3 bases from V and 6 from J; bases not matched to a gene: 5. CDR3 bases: TGTGCCAGCAGTTTGGGGACAGGGGTGTCTCAGCCCCAGCATTTT. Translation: CASSLGTGVSQPQHF.

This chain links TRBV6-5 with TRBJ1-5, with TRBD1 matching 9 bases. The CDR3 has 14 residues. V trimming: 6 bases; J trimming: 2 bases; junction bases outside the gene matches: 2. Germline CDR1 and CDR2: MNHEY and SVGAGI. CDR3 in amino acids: CASRRDRGNQPQHF. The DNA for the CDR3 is TGTGCCAGCAGGAGGGACAGGGGCAATCAGCCCCAGCATTTT.